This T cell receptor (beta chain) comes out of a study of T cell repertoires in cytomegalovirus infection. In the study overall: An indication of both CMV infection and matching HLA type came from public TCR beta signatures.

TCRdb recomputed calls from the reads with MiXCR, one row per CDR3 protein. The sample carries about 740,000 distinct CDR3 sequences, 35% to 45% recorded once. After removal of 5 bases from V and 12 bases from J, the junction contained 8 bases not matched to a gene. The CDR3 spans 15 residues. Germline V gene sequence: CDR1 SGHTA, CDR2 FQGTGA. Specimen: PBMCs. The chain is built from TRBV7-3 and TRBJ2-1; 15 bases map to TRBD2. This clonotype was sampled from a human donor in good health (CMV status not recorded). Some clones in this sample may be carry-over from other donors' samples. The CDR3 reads CASSPGLAGGLLQFF. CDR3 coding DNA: TGTGCCAGCAGCCCTGGACTAGCGGGGGGGCTCTTGCAGTTCTTC.